The T cell receptor beta chain described here comes from a study of T cell responses to AZD1222 COVID-19 vaccine. Overall study findings and caveats: Repertoires were collected only later (after the peak T cell response had occurred).

This clone was counted between two and nine times. Its specificity is unknown. The length of the CDR3 is 16 residues. The ends lost 4 bases at V and 9 bases at J; junction bases unmatched: 11. Per the germline V gene, CDR1 is MNHNS and CDR2 is SASEGT. Assay used: immunoSEQ multiplex PCR; TCRdb lists only in-frame clones, some missing. The sample contains tens of thousands of clones, 89% of which appear only once. Sequenced material: peripheral blood, taken on day 0 of AZD1222 vaccination. The receptor comes from an adult in good health. V usage is TRBV6-1 and J usage is TRBJ1-6, with TRBD1 matching 8 bases. CDR3 region: CASSGGDRGFGSPLHF. The CDR3 bases are TGTGCCAGCAGTGGTGGCGACAGGGGTTTTGGTTCACCCCTCCACTTT.